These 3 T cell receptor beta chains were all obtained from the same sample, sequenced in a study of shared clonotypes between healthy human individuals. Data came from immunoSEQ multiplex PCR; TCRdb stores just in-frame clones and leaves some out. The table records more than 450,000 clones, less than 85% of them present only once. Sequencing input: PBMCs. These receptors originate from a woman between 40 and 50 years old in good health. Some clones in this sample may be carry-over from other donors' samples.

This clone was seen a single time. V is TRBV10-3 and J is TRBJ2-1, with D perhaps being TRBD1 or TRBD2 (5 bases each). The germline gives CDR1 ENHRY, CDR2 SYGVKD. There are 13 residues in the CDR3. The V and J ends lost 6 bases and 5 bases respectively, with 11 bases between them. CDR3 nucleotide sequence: TGTGCCATCAGCGCCGGGACCGACAATGAGCAGTTCTTC. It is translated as CAISAGTDNEQFF.

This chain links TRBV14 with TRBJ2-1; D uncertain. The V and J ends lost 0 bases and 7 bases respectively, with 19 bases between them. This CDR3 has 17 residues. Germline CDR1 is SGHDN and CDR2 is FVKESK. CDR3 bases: TGTGCCAGCAGCCAAGAGGGGTCGGGCGTACGGCGGAATGAGCAGTTCTTC. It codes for CASSQEGSGVRRNEQFF.

CDR3 DNA sequence: TGTGCCAGCAGCTTGGCCAAGGCCGCACAGACTACGCAGTATTTT. This codes for CASSLAKAAQTTQYF. The V gene is TRBV5-4, the J gene TRBJ2-3; D gene unclear. CDR1 and CDR2 from the germline V gene are SGHNT and YYREEE (reference sequence). Between the trimmed V and J ends, which lost 0 bases and 8 bases, there was a span of 16 bases. The CDR3 runs 15 residues.